This entry features one T cell receptor beta chain sequence. The sample originates from a study of blood T cell repertoires in COVID-19. On the study more broadly: The study drew acute and convalescent COVID-19 samples from the United States, Italy and Spain. PBMCs, B-cell-depleted T cells, or T cells were the source of the cDNA or gDNA that made up the material.

The data were produced by immunoSEQ multiplex PCR, yet TCRdb's version contains in-frame clones alone and is incomplete. The table lists 300,000 to 350,000 clones, around 90% of them singletons. CDR1 SQVTM and CDR2 ANQGSEA come from the germline V gene. V was pared by 0 bases and J by 3 bases, with 18 bases between. CDR3 length equals 17 residues. Recruited during active infection, patients (from Seattle) were subsequently followed longitudinally. The V and J genes are TRBV29-1 and TRBJ2-1; possibly TRBD2 for D (6 bases). The sample was peripheral blood. The origin of this receptor is a man aged 25-40 years with COVID-19, enrolled during active disease. The CDR3 DNA sequence: TGCAGCGTTGAAGATCGGAACGGCGGAGGGGTCTACAATGAGCAGTTCTTC. Residues: CSVEDRNGGGVYNEQFF.